Shown below are 17 T cell receptor beta chains from a single sample sequenced in a study of cytomegalovirus exposure and HLA in healthy donors. A multiplex PCR was run with 60 Vbeta primers and 13 Jbeta primers. The data were produced by immunoSEQ multiplex PCR, yet TCRdb's version contains in-frame clones alone and is incomplete. Among roughly 120,000 clones, approximately 80% were seen once, and the ten largest hold 1.5%. The specimen was PBMCs. All receptors come from a woman under 30 in good health and CMV-seronegative.

The chain uses TRBV5-1 and TRBJ2-5; 8 bases fit TRBD1. The DNA matches TRBJ2-7 better at its end, which makes the J call doubtful. Germline V CDR1 and CDR2: SGHRS, YFSETQ. This CDR3 comprises 14 residues. This CDR3 is CASSSQGGSYEQYF. As DNA, the CDR3 is TGCGCCAGCAGCTCACAGGGGGGCTCCTACGAGCAGTACTTC.

The chain is built from TRBV25-1 and TRBJ2-1; TRBD2 matches 7 bases. Looked up from germline, CDR1 is MGHDK and CDR2 is SYGVNS. With V trimmed by 3 bases and J by 6 bases, 5 bases remained unmatched. This CDR3 has 14 amino acids. The CDR3 protein is CASSEVGRGNEQFF. For the CDR3, the DNA is TGTGCCAGCAGTGAGGTAGGGAGGGGCAATGAGCAGTTCTTC.

The rearrangement links TRBV15 to TRBJ2-5, with 10 bases that match TRBD2. The assigned J gene may be wrong: the sequence end matches TRBJ2-7 better. There are 17 residues in the CDR3. The germline CDR1 and CDR2 sequences are LNHNV and YYDKDF (reference sequence). The CDR3 reads CATSRVVGLAGEYEQYF. The CDR3 DNA sequence: TGTGCCACCAGCAGAGTTGTCGGCCTAGCGGGAGAGTACGAGCAGTACTTC.

This chain links TRBV10-3 with TRBJ1-1, with D unresolved. Germline CDR1 ENHRY, CDR2 SYGVKD. The germline V and J ends were trimmed by 4 bases and 3 bases, with 6 bases remaining between them. The CDR3 has 12 amino acids. Here the CDR3 reads CAISVSDTEAFF. The CDR3 bases are TGTGCCATCAGTGTTAGTGACACTGAAGCTTTCTTT.

The chain couples TRBV11-2 to TRBJ1-5; weak D call: TRBD1 (6 bases). The CDR3 covers 14 residues. The V gene lost 3 bases and the J gene lost 1 base, with 7 bases spanning the gap. Germline loops: CDR1 SGHAT, CDR2 FQNNGV. The chain's CDR3 is CASSFTGSNQPQHF. The CDR3 DNA follows: TGTGCCAGCAGCTTTACAGGGAGCAATCAGCCCCAGCATTTT. Combining the CDR3 with reference TRBV11-2 and TRBJ1-5 gives the whole variable domain EAGVAQSPRYKIIEKRQSVAFWCNPISGHATLYWYQQILGQGPKLLIQFQNNGVVDDSQLPKDRFSAERLKGVDSTLKIQPAKLEDSAVYLCASSFTGSNQPQHFGDGTRLSIL.

This chain connects TRBV27 to TRBJ1-1, with 7 bases lining up with TRBD1. V was clipped by 5 bases and J by 0 bases; unmatched bases: 12. CDR1 is MNHEY and CDR2 is SMNVEV in the germline V gene (reference sequence). CDR3 length: 17 residues. The CDR3 DNA is TGTGCCAGCAGTCACGGGCCCGGACAGGCGATGAACACTGAAGCTTTCTTT. It translates to CASSHGPGQAMNTEAFF.

In its sample, this clone was seen a few times. This sequence joins TRBV6-1 and TRBJ2-7; D is perhaps TRBD1 (6 bases). V lost 1 base and J lost 3, with 13 bases in between. The CDR3 covers 15 residues. Germline values: CDR1 MNHNS, CDR2 SASEGT. In DNA, the CDR3 is TGTGCCAGCAGTGAAGATCGGGCAGGGGTCTACGAGCAGTACTTC. The encoded protein is CASSEDRAGVYEQYF.

The chain has TRBV15 and TRBJ2-7; D might be TRBD2 (6 bases). The germline V gene encodes CDR1 LNHNV and CDR2 YYDKDF (reference sequence). The CDR3 extends over 17 amino acids. V lost 3 bases, J lost 2 bases, and 20 bases lay in between. CDR3 sequence: CATSREGPPSGAYEQYF. The CDR3 coding sequence is TGTGCCACCAGCAGGGAGGGTCCGCCGAGCGGAGCCTACGAGCAGTACTTC.

The chain combines TRBV18 with TRBJ1-1; D unclear. Germline CDR1 and CDR2: KGHSH and LQKENI. CDR3 length: 13 residues. The V end lost 6 bases, the J end lost 3 bases, and 11 bases lay between the germline ends. CDR3 amino acids: CASSEITDTEAFF. DNA for the CDR3: TGTGCCAGCTCCGAGATTACAGACACTGAAGCTTTCTTT.

This chain links TRBV5-1 with TRBJ1-1; possibly TRBD1 for D (5 bases). This CDR3 has 16 residues. Germline assignment: CDR1 SGHRS and CDR2 YFSETQ. V was pared by 1 base and J by 4 bases, with 17 bases between. CDR3 in DNA: TGCGCCAGCAGCTTGTGGGCAATGGGGGGGGGCACTGAAGCTTTCTTT. This gives the protein CASSLWAMGGGTEAFF.

The rearrangement links TRBV30 to TRBJ1-2; D might be TRBD1 (5 bases). The germline V gene encodes CDR1 GTSNPN and CDR2 SVGIG (reference sequence). The ends were cut back, 0 bases at V and 6 bases at J, with 14 bases in the middle. The CDR3 extends over 14 amino acids. In DNA form, the CDR3 reads TGTGCCTGGAGTGTACAGGAAGGGAGGGATGGCTACACCTTC. This encodes CAWSVQEGRDGYTF.

The chain carries TRBV18 and TRBJ2-3; 13 bases are shared with TRBD2. The length of the CDR3 is 18 residues. Germline-derived CDR1 and CDR2 are KGHSH and LQKENI. The V gene end was trimmed by 6 bases and the J gene end by 0 bases; junction bases not matched to a gene: 9. DNA of the CDR3: TGTGCCAGCTCCCCTCTGGGACTAGCGGGGACTAGCACAGATACGCAGTATTTT. Residues: CASSPLGLAGTSTDTQYF.

The chain employs TRBV6-5 and TRBJ2-7, with D possibly matching TRBD2 (5 bases). The germline V and J ends were trimmed by 9 bases and 7 bases, with 16 bases remaining between them. This CDR3 comprises 12 residues. Per the germline V gene, CDR1 is MNHEY and CDR2 is SVGAGI. In nucleotides, the CDR3 is TGTGCCAGTAGAGACCTCCCGGGGGAGCAGTACTTC. Amino acids: CASRDLPGEQYF.

The genes are TRBV5-1 and TRBJ2-2; D is undetermined. Deletions cut 2 bases from V and 3 bases from J, with 2 bases between. CDR3 length equals 12 residues. Per the germline V gene, CDR1 is SGHRS and CDR2 is YFSETQ. The CDR3 sequence is CASSFDTGELFF. The CDR3 DNA sequence: TGCGCCAGCAGCTTCGACACCGGGGAGCTGTTTTTT.

The chain combines TRBV7-9 with TRBJ1-4, with D hard to call. V was cut by 3 bases and J by 8 bases, with 13 bases left in between. The CDR3 is 14 residues long. Germline CDR1 SEHNR, CDR2 FQNEAQ (reference sequence). As DNA, the CDR3 is TGTGCCAGCAGCTTGGGAGAAGGGTACGAAAAACTGTTTTTT. The encoded protein is CASSLGEGYEKLFF. Drawing the rest from reference TRBV7-9 and TRBJ1-4, the complete variable domain is DTGVSQNPRHKITKRGQNVTFRCDPISEHNRLYWYRQTLGQGPEFLTYFQNEAQLEKSRLLSDRFSAERPKGSFSTLEIQRTEQGDSAMYLCASSLGEGYEKLFFGSGTQLSVL.

The chain has TRBV15 and TRBJ2-7, with 13 bases that match TRBD2. V lost 0 bases, J lost 1 base, and 6 bases stayed unmatched. CDR1 LNHNV and CDR2 YYDKDF come from the germline V gene (reference sequence). This CDR3 has 18 amino acids. The CDR3 nucleotides read TGTGCCACCAGCAGAGACGGGACTAGCGGGAACTGGTCCTACGAGCAGTACTTC. Amino acid sequence: CATSRDGTSGNWSYEQYF.

The chain recombines TRBV29-1 with TRBJ1-3, with D maybe TRBD1 (5 bases). Germline CDR1 is SQVTM and CDR2 is ANQGSEA. Trimming took off 5 bases at V and 8 bases at J, with 13 bases between the two ends. The CDR3 is 12 amino acids. The CDR3: CSVITGDDTIYF. The DNA of the CDR3 is TGCAGCGTTATCACAGGAGACGACACCATATATTTT. The full variable domain, in which reference TRBV29-1 and TRBJ1-3 provide the parts outside the CDR3, is SAVISQKPSRDICQRGTSLTIQCQVDSQVTMMFWYRQQPGQSLTLIATANQGSEATYESGFVIDKFPISRPNLTFSTLTVSNMSPEDSSIYLCSVITGDDTIYFGEGSWLTVV.